This TCR beta chain was documented in a study of cytomegalovirus exposure and HLA in healthy donors. The sample holds one count of this clone. Its cognate antigen is unknown. The PCR used 60 Vbeta and 13 Jbeta primers. Profiling relied on immunoSEQ multiplex PCR, and the TCRdb table lists in-frame clones only, not all of them. The sample contains over 150,000 clones, around 82% of which appear only once. Study-wide results and limits: An ancestry cluster, one associated with Asian ancestry, reportedly showed fewer N-insertions than the roughly 700-donor mean in a later analysis.

The CDR3 is 11 amino acids. Germline-derived CDR1 and CDR2 are MGHDK and SYGVNS. Trimming at V came to 7 bases and at J to 10 bases, leaving 5 bases not matched to a gene. When sampled, the donors appeared nominally healthy, though they likely had unrecorded immune exposures. Sequencing was carried out using PBMCs. The chain is built from TRBV25-1 and TRBJ2-5, with 8 bases matching TRBD1. The receptor was isolated from a boy younger than 10 in good health and CMV-seronegative. Here the CDR3 reads CASTGGADQYF. Written as DNA, the CDR3 is TGTGCCAGCACAGGGGGCGCAGACCAGTACTTC.